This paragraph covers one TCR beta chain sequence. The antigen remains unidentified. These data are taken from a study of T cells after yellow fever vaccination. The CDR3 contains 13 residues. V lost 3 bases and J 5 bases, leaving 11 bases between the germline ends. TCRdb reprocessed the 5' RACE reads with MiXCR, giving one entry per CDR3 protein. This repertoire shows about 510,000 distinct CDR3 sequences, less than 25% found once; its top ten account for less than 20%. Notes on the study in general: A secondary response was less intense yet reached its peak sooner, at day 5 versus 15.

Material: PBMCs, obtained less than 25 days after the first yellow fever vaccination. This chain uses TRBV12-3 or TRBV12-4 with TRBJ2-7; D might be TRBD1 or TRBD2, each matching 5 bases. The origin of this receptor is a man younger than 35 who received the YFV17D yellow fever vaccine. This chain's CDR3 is CASSLGETNEQYF. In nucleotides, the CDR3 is TGTGCCAGCAGTTTGGGGGAAACCAACGAGCAGTACTTC.